This TCR beta chain derives from a study of metastatic and nonmetastatic thyroid tumors. Turning to the study itself: Peripheral blood and tumor or nodule samples from malignant and benign thyroid patients were compared. Overall study results and limits: Reported TCR beta diversity, measured in blood and tumor, was significantly higher for malignant thyroid tumors than for benign nodules.

This clone was found many times. Its matching antigen is unknown. The CDR3 spans 13 residues. V lost 6 bases and J lost 3, with 11 bases in between. As processed by the authors: For papillary thyroid cancer, a distant-metastasis classifier was constructed from CDR3 differences observed across clinicopathological groups. MiXCR re-clonotyped the PCR reads for TCRdb. TCRdb's processing, not the authors' own work, is the source of the V and J calls. This sample carries approximately 17,000 clones, around a sixth of them seen once, and the ten largest clones take under 20%. Patients were all untreated before their thyroid surgery.

The origin of this receptor is a male donor with papillary thyroid cancer or a benign thyroid nodule (not recorded which). Some clones in this sample may be carry-over from other donors' samples. J is TRBJ1-1 and V is TRBV12-3 or TRBV12-4, with D possibly matching TRBD1 (5 bases). The sequenced sample was blood. CDR3 residues: CASSPGSYTEAFF. The CDR3 region has the DNA TGTGCCAGCAGCCCAGGGTCATACACTGAAGCTTTCTTT.